This T cell receptor beta chain was identified in a study of response to subunit inactivated influenza vaccine. Study results and caveats: New T cells are recruited in small numbers by each seasonal influenza vaccination, according to the authors' suggestion.

TCRdb called the RT-PCR reads again in MiXCR, with one record for every CDR3 protein. The table has under 800,000 distinct CDR3 sequences, approximately 15% seen once. This clonotype was detected a few times. Its antigen is not identified. Per germline, CDR1 SQVTM and CDR2 ANQGSEA. The CDR3 has 16 amino acids. Trimming cost V 2 bases and J 2 bases, with 18 bases left between them. This sequence joins TRBV29-1 and TRBJ1-2; the D is unclear. The sequence was collected from a man in his fifties who received an inactivated influenza vaccine. Sequencing used PBMCs from blood, obtained 14 to 15 days before vaccination. CDR3 in DNA: TGCAGCGTTGAACCGACCGAACAGTCTCGGAACTATGGCTACACCTTC. Protein product: CSVEPTEQSRNYGYTF.